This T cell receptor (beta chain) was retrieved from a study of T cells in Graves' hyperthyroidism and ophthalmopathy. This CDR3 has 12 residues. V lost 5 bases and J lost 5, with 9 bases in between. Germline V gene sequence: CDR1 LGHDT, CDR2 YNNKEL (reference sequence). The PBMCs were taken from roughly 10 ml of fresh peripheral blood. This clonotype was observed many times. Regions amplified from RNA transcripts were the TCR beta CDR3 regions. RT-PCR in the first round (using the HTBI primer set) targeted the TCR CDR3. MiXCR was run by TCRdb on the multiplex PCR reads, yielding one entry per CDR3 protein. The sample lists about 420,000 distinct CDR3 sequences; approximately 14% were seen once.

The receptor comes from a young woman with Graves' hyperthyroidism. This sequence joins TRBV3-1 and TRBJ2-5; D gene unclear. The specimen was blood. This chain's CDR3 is CASSTAPETQYF. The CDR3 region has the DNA TGTGCCAGCAGCACGGCCCCGGAGACCCAGTACTTC.